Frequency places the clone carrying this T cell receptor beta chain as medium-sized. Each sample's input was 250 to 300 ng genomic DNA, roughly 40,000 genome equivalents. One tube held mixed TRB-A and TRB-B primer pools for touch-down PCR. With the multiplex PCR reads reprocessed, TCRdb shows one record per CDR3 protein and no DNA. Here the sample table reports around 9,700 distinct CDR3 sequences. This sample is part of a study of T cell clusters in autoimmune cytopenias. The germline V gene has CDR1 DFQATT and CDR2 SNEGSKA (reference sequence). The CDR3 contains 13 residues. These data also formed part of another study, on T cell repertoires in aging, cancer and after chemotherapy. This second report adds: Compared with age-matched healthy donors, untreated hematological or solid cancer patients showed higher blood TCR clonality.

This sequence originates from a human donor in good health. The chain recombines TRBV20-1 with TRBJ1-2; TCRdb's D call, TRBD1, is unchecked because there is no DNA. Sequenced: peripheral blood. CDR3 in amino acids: CSASQGLDYGYTF.